These 14 T cell receptor beta chains share one sample of origin, sequenced in a study of vaccination and CD4 T cells after COVID-19 (dated by TCRdb to about 2022). In light of the paper, this sample's treatment or condition label describes: approximately nine-day PBMC culture with coronavirus spike peptide pools or control peptides (ViraFEST assay). The library was produced with PCR. The data were produced on an Illumina iSeq 100. DNA from cultured CD4+ T cells underwent TCR sequencing with the Oncomine TCR Beta short-read assay at the Johns Hopkins FTIC core. Through fastp at Q25 and MiXCR, TCRdb rebuilt clones from the public reads, retaining in-frame beta chains. One record per CDR3 amino acid sequence lists the most common genes and DNA. A total of roughly 11,000 distinct CDR3 sequences appear in this sample, approximately 60% of them only once. Together, the top ten hold about an eighth of the sample.

Their antigens are not known. Sequenced sample: CD4+ T cells from blood, cultured in vitro. These receptors were obtained from a human donor who had recovered from COVID-19.

The rearrangement joins TRBV20-1 to TRBJ2-7; 9 bases agree with TRBD1. Trimming took 5 bases from V and 3 from J; bases not matched to a gene: 5. The CDR3 contains 13 residues. Looked up from germline, CDR1 is DFQATT and CDR2 is SNEGSKA (reference sequence). The CDR3 loop is CSAPRDRVYEQYF. Here the CDR3 DNA reads TGCAGTGCTCCCCGGGACAGGGTCTACGAGCAGTACTTC.

The chain has TRBV29-1 and TRBJ2-7; 10 positions agree with TRBD2. In germline, CDR1 is SQVTM, CDR2 ANQGSEA. The CDR3 is 13 residues long. Trimming took 4 bases from V and 3 from J; bases not matched to a gene: 3. CDR3 sequence reads: CSVALAGVYEQYF. CDR3 sequence (DNA): TGCAGCGTTGCCCTAGCGGGGGTCTACGAGCAGTACTTC.

The chain recombines TRBV20-1 with TRBJ1-1, with D perhaps matching TRBD1 (6 bases). This CDR3 has 12 amino acids. In germline, CDR1 is DFQATT, CDR2 SNEGSKA (reference sequence). V gave up 8 bases and J gave up 4 bases, with 14 bases separating them. The CDR3 protein is CSSQRGSTEAFF. The CDR3 region has the DNA TGCAGTTCCCAGAGGGGGAGCACTGAAGCTTTCTTT.

This chain links TRBV7-8 with TRBJ1-1; 7 bases align to TRBD1. This CDR3 region has 15 residues. Germline CDR1 SGHVS, CDR2 FQNEAQ. V lost 5 bases, J lost 3 bases, and 9 bases stayed unmatched. CDR3 in amino acids: CASSRYRGRDTEAFF. In nucleotides, the CDR3 is TGTGCCAGCAGCCGCTACAGGGGAAGGGACACTGAAGCTTTCTTT.

The chain uses TRBV12-3 or TRBV12-4 and TRBJ1-2; D not certain. The CDR3 contains 14 residues. V shed 5 bases and J shed 4 bases, with 14 bases lying between them. This chain's CDR3 is CASSTGTTGYGYTF. CDR3 in DNA: TGTGCCAGCAGTACGGGCACGACTGGCTATGGCTACACCTTC.

The rearrangement uses TRBV12-3 or TRBV12-4 and TRBJ2-5; no firm D call. The CDR3 runs 13 residues. V shed 2 bases and J shed 6 bases, with 10 bases lying between them. The CDR3 here is CASSLQRYQTQYF. CDR3 nucleotides: TGTGCCAGCAGTTTACAAAGGTACCAGACCCAGTACTTC.

This clonotype was seen a few times. This chain uses TRBV7-2 with TRBJ1-6, with unresolved D. The germline CDR1 and CDR2 sequences are SGHTA and FQGNSA. This CDR3 has 16 amino acids. V lost 0 bases and J 0 bases, leaving 6 bases between the germline ends. In DNA form, the CDR3 reads TGTGCCAGCAGCTTAGCGGCGAGCTCCTATAATTCACCCCTCCACTTT. Protein product: CASSLAASSYNSPLHF.

This clonotype was detected only once. The chain employs TRBV20-1 and TRBJ1-4; TRBD1 might be the D (5 bases). Trimming removed 1 base at V and 0 bases at J, with 12 bases between. CDR3 length: 16 amino acids. The germline V gene encodes CDR1 DFQATT and CDR2 SNEGSKA (reference sequence). CDR3 loop: CSARGLQGATNEKLFF. The CDR3 nucleotides read TGCAGTGCTAGAGGTTTGCAGGGTGCAACTAATGAAAAACTGTTTTTT.

This clonotype was counted a single time. This sequence joins TRBV6-5 and TRBJ2-2; D perhaps matches TRBD2 (5 bases). The germline CDR1 and CDR2 sequences are MNHEY and SVGAGI. The ends were cut back, 2 bases at V and 4 bases at J, with 14 bases in the middle. This CDR3 has 16 amino acids. Here the CDR3 reads CASSYRLGESTGELFF. The CDR3 region has the DNA TGTGCCAGCAGTTACAGACTCGGGGAGAGCACCGGGGAGCTGTTTTTT.

V and J are TRBV27 and TRBJ2-3; tentative D call: TRBD1 (6 bases). Between the trimmed V and J ends, which lost 3 bases and 2 bases, there was a span of 12 bases. Germline CDR1 and CDR2: MNHEY and SMNVEV (reference sequence). The CDR3 consists of 15 residues. Here the CDR3 DNA reads TGTGCCAGCAGTTTCCTGGGGGCTACCACAGATACGCAGTATTTT. Amino acid sequence: CASSFLGATTDTQYF.

This chain connects TRBV6-1 to TRBJ1-1; a possible D gene is TRBD1 (5 bases). The CDR3 sequence is 16 residues long. Looked up from germline, CDR1 is MNHNS and CDR2 is SASEGT. Trimming left V 2 bases short and J 1 base short, with 14 bases between. The DNA of the CDR3 is TGTGCCAGCAGTGAACCCCCCGGCAGGGCGAACACTGAAGCTTTCTTT. It yields the protein CASSEPPGRANTEAFF.

The CDR3 coding sequence is TGTGCCAGCAGTCCGCCCAGACAGGGGGGAAACACCATATATTTT. Protein sequence: CASSPPRQGGNTIYF. The V gene is TRBV28, the J gene TRBJ1-3; 8 nucleotides match TRBD1. Germline V gives CDR1 MDHEN, CDR2 SYDVKM. The CDR3 is 15 residues long. V lost 5 bases to trimming and J lost 4 bases; unmatched junction nucleotides: 7.

V is TRBV2 and J is TRBJ1-5, with TRBD1 matching 8 bases. Trimming cost V 6 bases and J 7 bases; bases outside gene matches: 8. Germline V gene sequence: CDR1 SNHLY, CDR2 FYNNEI. The CDR3 runs 14 residues. Written as DNA, the CDR3 is TGTGCCAGCAGGAAACCGACAGGGGAACAGCCCCAGCATTTT. Protein sequence: CASRKPTGEQPQHF.

There are a few counts of this clonotype. The V gene is TRBV20-1, the J gene TRBJ2-3, with TRBD2 matching over 8 bases. The length of the CDR3 is 14 residues. From germline, CDR1 is DFQATT and CDR2 SNEGSKA (reference sequence). V trimming: 0 bases; J trimming: 5 bases; junction bases outside the gene matches: 4. The CDR3, as DNA: TGCAGTGCTAGAGAGGCGGGAGGAGTAGATACGCAGTATTTT. It encodes CSAREAGGVDTQYF.